This passage covers 14 T cell receptor beta chains from one sample sequenced in a study of technical replicates of blood from a handful of donors. Libraries were prepared by immunoSEQ multiplex PCR; TCRdb keeps only in-frame clonotypes and omits some of them. The sample has 80,000 to 100,000 clones; about 95% are singletons. Material: T cells isolated from PBMCs. Source of these receptors: a human donor in good health.

The chain links TRBV29-1 to TRBJ1-1; TRBD1 matches at 7 bases. The germline V gene encodes CDR1 SQVTM and CDR2 ANQGSEA. Trimming at V came to 5 bases and at J to 3 bases, leaving 9 bases not matched to a gene. The CDR3 runs 14 residues. The CDR3 coding sequence is TGCAGCGTTCCCAGAGGGACAGCCTACACTGAAGCTTTCTTT. Translated: CSVPRGTAYTEAFF.

The chain combines TRBV28 with TRBJ2-3; tentatively, D is TRBD1 (5 bases). Germline V gene data show CDR1 as MDHEN and CDR2 as SYDVKM. CDR3 length: 16 amino acids. Trimming pared 3 bases from V and 0 bases from J, leaving 13 bases between. CDR3 in DNA: TGTGCCAGCAGTTTTTCCCTAGGGGCTAGCACAGATACGCAGTATTTT. Its protein is CASSFSLGASTDTQYF. The full variable domain, rest sourced from reference TRBV28 and TRBJ2-3, is DVKVTQSSRYLVKRTGEKVFLECVQDMDHENMFWYRQDPGLGLRLIYFSYDVKMKEKGDIPEGYSVSREKKERFSLILESASTNQTSMYLCASSFSLGASTDTQYFGPGTRLTVL.

This chain links TRBV5-1 with TRBJ2-7, with 14 bases aligning to TRBD2. This CDR3 region has 15 residues. The V gene's germline CDR1 is SGHRS and CDR2 YFSETQ. J gave up 7 bases and V 2 bases, and 5 bases lay outside the gene matches. Written as DNA, the CDR3 is TGCGCCAGCAGCTTACGACTAGCGGGAGGGCGGGAGCAGTACTTC. Translated: CASSLRLAGGREQYF.

The rearrangement links TRBV7-6 to TRBJ2-1, with TRBD2 identical over 11 bases. CDR3 length: 16 amino acids. Germline CDR1 and CDR2: SGHVS and FNYEAQ. With 10 bases clipped from V and 1 base from J, the junction kept 9 bases outside the gene matches. In nucleotides, the CDR3 is TGTGCCACACAGCGGGGACTAGCGGATTCCTACAATGAGCAGTTCTTC. The encoded protein is CATQRGLADSYNEQFF.

This sequence joins TRBV6-6 and TRBJ2-5; possible D gene TRBD1, 7 bases. The CDR3 length is 14 residues. V lost 2 bases and J lost 4, with 11 bases in between. Germline V lookup: CDR1 MNHNY, CDR2 SVGAGI (reference sequence). The CDR3 sequence is CASSYQGGRETQYF. CDR3 bases: TGTGCCAGCAGTTACCAGGGGGGTAGAGAGACCCAGTACTTC.

CDR3 protein: CASSPSGSDNEQFF. The CDR3 DNA follows: TGTGCCAGCAGTCCTAGCGGGAGTGATAATGAGCAGTTCTTC. The rearrangement joins TRBV6-5 to TRBJ2-1; 10 bases are a match to TRBD2. The ends lost 5 bases at V and 7 bases at J; junction bases unmatched: 5. This CDR3 is 14 amino acids long. Germline assignment: CDR1 MNHEY and CDR2 SVGAGI.

The chain combines TRBV5-1 with TRBJ2-7; TRBD2 might be the D (5 bases). CDR1 and CDR2 (germline): SGHRS, YFSETQ. The CDR3 length is 16 residues. V shed 1 base and J shed 0 bases, with 14 bases lying between them. The CDR3 DNA follows: TGCGCCAGCAGCTTGATAGCCGGGAAGATCTCCTACGAGCAGTACTTC. This encodes CASSLIAGKISYEQYF.

This clone has a handful of counts. The J gene is TRBJ2-2, the V gene TRBV29-1; possible D gene TRBD2, 5 bases. The CDR3 is made up of 15 amino acids. CDR1 and CDR2 from the germline V gene are SQVTM and ANQGSEA. Deletions cut 4 bases from V and 2 bases from J, with 14 bases between. For the CDR3, the DNA is TGCAGCGTTGTTGAGGGCGGACCTAACACCGGGGAGCTGTTTTTT. It encodes CSVVEGGPNTGELFF.

The J gene is TRBJ2-7, the V gene TRBV14, with 8 bases aligning to TRBD2. J was trimmed by 2 bases and V by 3 bases; bases with no gene match: 3. Germline V lookup: CDR1 SGHDN, CDR2 FVKESK. This CDR3 contains 14 residues. The CDR3 reads CASSHYGRAYEQYF. The CDR3 DNA follows: TGTGCCAGCAGCCATTACGGGAGGGCCTACGAGCAGTACTTC.

The chain joins TRBV11-2 to TRBJ1-3; D possibly corresponds to TRBD1 (6 bases). CDR3 size: 19 residues. The V gene lost 3 bases and the J gene lost 7 bases, with 28 bases spanning the gap. CDR1 and CDR2 (germline): SGHAT, FQNNGV. CDR3 residues: CASSLKFQGFRRLMNTIYF. The CDR3 DNA is TGTGCCAGCAGCTTGAAATTTCAGGGGTTCCGGCGATTAATGAACACCATATATTTT.

CDR3 in amino acids: CASSLRQGWNTEAFF. CDR3 nucleotide sequence: TGTGCCAGCAGCTTGAGACAGGGTTGGAACACTGAAGCTTTCTTT. The chain joins TRBV11-3 to TRBJ1-1; TRBD1 aligns across 7 bases. After removal of 3 bases from V and 1 base from J, the junction contained 5 bases not matched to a gene. This CDR3 has 15 residues. The germline V gene encodes CDR1 SGHNT and CDR2 YENEEA.

This chain links TRBV4-2 with TRBJ1-2; D call uncertain. This CDR3 has 14 residues. CDR1 LGHNA and CDR2 YNFKEQ come from the germline V gene. V was shortened by 0 bases and J by 6 bases, with 11 bases between the two germline ends. The CDR3 is CASSQDRGFDGYTF. The CDR3 DNA reads TGTGCCAGCAGCCAAGATCGGGGTTTCGATGGCTACACCTTC.

The chain employs TRBV5-4 and TRBJ2-6; the D gene is possibly TRBD1 (6 bases). From germline, CDR1 is SGHNT and CDR2 YYREEE (reference sequence). V was cut by 5 bases and J by 0 bases, with 12 bases left in between. The CDR3 consists of 16 residues. CDR3 residues: CASSRGQPSGANVLTF. CDR3 nucleotides: TGTGCCAGCAGTCGAGGACAGCCCTCTGGGGCCAACGTCCTGACTTTC.

CDR3 protein: CASSQGRVSSYNEQFF. The DNA for the CDR3 is TGCGCCAGCAGCCAAGGTCGCGTGAGCTCCTACAATGAGCAGTTCTTC. The chain uses TRBV4-1 and TRBJ2-1; D ambiguous. From germline, CDR1 is MGHRA and CDR2 YSYEKL. V was cut by 1 base and J by 0 bases, with 10 bases left in between. The CDR3 length is 16 residues.